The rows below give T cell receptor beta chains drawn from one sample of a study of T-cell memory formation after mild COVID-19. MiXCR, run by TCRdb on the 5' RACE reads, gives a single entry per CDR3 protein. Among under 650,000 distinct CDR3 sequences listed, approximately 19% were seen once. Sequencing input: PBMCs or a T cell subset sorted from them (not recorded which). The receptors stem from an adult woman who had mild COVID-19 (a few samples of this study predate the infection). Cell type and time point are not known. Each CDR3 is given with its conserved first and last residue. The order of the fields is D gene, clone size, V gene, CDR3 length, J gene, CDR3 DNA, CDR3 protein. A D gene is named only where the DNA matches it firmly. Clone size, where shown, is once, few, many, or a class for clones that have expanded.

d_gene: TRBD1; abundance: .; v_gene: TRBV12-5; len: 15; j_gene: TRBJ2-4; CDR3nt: TGTGCTAGTGGTCCTGGTCCGACAGGGTTGAACATTCAGTACTTC; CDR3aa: CASGPGPTGLNIQYF
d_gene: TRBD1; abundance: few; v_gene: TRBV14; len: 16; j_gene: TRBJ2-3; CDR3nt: TGTGCCAGCAGCCAGTACGGCAGGGGGCATGCAGATACGCAGTATTTT; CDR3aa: CASSQYGRGHADTQYF
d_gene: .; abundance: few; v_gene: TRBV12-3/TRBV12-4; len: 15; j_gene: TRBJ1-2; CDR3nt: TGTGCCAGCAGTTTTTCACAGGGAACAAAGACCGACTACACCTTC; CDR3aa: CASSFSQGTKTDYTF
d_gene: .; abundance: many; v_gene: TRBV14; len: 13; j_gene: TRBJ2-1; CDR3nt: TGTGCCAGCAGCCGGAGCTCCTACAATGAGCAGTTCTTC; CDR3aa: CASSRSSYNEQFF
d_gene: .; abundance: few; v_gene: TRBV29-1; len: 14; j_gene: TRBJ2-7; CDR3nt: TGCAGCGTGCGTGCCGGGGGCGTCTCCTACGAGCAGTACTTC; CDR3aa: CSVRAGGVSYEQYF
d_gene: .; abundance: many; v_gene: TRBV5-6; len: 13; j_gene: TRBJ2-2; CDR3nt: TGTGCCAGCAGCTTATACCCCACCGGGGAGCTGTTTTTT; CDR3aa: CASSLYPTGELFF
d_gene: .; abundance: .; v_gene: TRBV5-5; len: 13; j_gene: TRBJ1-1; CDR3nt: TGTGCCAGCAGCCAAGACTGGAACACTGAAGCTTTCTTT; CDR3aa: CASSQDWNTEAFF
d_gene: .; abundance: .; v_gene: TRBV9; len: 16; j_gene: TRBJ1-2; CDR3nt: TGTGCCAGCAGCGTAGCTGGGTCCTCGGCTAACTATGGCTACACCTTC; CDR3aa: CASSVAGSSANYGYTF
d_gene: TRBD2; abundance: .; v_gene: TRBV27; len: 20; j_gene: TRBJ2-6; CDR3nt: TGTGCCAGCAGTCCATTTTTCGTGACTAGCGGCCGCTCTGGGGCCAACGTCCTGACTTTC; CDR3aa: CASSPFFVTSGRSGANVLTF
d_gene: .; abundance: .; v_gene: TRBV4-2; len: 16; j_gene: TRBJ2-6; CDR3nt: TGTGCCAGCAGCCAAGAATGGGCCTCTGGGGCCAACGTCCTGACTTTC; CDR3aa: CASSQEWASGANVLTF
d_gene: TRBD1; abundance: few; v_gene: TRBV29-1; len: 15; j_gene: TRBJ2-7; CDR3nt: TGCAGCGTTGAAGAGGGACAGGGGGCGGGCTACGAGCAGTACTTC; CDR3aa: CSVEEGQGAGYEQYF
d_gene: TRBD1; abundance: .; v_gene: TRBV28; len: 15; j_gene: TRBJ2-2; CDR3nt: TGTGCCAGCACAAGACAGGGGGCATGGACCGGGGAGCTGTTTTTT; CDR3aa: CASTRQGAWTGELFF
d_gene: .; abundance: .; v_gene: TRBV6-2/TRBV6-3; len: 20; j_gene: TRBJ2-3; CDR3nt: TGTGCCAGCAGTTACTCGATGGGGCTAACAGGGAGCTCTCGAACAGATACGCAGTATTTT; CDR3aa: CASSYSMGLTGSSRTDTQYF
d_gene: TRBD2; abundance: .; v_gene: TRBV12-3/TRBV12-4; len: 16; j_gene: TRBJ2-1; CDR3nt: TGTGCCAGCAGTTCTAGCGGGAGTAATAAGCACAATGAGCAGTTCTTC; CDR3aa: CASSSSGSNKHNEQFF
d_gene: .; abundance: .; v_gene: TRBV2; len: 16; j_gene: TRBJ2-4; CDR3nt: TGTGCCAGCGGAATGGAGGGTGGAGTAGCCAAAAACATTCAGTACTTC; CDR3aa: CASGMEGGVAKNIQYF
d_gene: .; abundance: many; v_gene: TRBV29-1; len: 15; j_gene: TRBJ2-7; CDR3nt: TGCAGCGTACAAGGGGAGCCCAAGGAAATCTACGAGCAGTACTTC; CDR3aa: CSVQGEPKEIYEQYF
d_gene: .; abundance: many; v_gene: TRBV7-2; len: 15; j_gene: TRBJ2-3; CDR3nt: TGTGCCAGCAGCTTAATGGGTTCTAGCACAGATACGCAGTATTTT; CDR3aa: CASSLMGSSTDTQYF
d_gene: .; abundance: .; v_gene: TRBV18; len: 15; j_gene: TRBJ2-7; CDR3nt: TGTGCCAGCTCACCGCAGAGGGAGGCGTCCTACGAGCAGTACTTC; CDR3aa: CASSPQREASYEQYF
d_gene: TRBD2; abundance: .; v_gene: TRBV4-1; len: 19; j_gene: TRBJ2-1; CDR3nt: TGCGCCAGCAGCCCGGGACTAGCGGTCCGGTTCAGCTCCTACAATGAGCAGTTCTTC; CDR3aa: CASSPGLAVRFSSYNEQFF
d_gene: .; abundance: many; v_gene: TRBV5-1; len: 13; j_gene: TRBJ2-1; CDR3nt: TGCGCCAGCAGCTTACTAGCTATCAATGAGCAGTTCTTC; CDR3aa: CASSLLAINEQFF
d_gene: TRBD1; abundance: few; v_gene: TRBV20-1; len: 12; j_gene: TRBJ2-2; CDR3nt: TGCAGTGCTACCAGGGGGTTCGGGGAGCTGTTTTTT; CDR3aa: CSATRGFGELFF
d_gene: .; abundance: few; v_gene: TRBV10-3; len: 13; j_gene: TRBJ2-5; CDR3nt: TGTGCCGAGTGGTATAGGACTCAAGAGACCCAGTACTTC; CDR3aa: CAEWYRTQETQYF
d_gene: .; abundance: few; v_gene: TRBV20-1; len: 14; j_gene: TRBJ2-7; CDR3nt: TGCAGTGCTAGAGTTTCGGAAGGGGCTAACGAGCAGTACTTC; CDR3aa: CSARVSEGANEQYF
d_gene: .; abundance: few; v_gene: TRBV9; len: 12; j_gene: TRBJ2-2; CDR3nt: TGTGCCAGCAGCGTATTCCCCGGGGAGCTGTTTTTT; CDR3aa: CASSVFPGELFF
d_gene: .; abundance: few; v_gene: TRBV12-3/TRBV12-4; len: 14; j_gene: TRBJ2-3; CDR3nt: TGTGCCAGCAGCAGGGAAATGGTAACAGATACGCAGTATTTT; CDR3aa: CASSREMVTDTQYF
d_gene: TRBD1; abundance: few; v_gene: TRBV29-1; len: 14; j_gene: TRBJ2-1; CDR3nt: TGCAGCGTTGAAGGACAGGGGACCAACAATGAGCAGTTCTTC; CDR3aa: CSVEGQGTNNEQFF
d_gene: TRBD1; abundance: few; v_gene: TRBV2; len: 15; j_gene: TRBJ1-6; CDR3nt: TGTGCCAGCAGAGCTACAGGGGGTTCTAATTCACCCCTCCACTTT; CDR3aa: CASRATGGSNSPLHF
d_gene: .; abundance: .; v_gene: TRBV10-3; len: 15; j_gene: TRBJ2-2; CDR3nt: TGTGCCATCAGTGAACAGGTTCCGAACACCGGGGAGCTGTTTTTT; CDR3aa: CAISEQVPNTGELFF